This T cell receptor beta chain derives from a study of Graves' ophthalmopathy and Graves' hyperthyroidism. Hyperthyroidism qualified as stable when ophthalmopathy did not develop within 18 months of follow-up. If patients had other autoimmune diseases, uncontrolled infections, pregnancy or lactation, they were excluded. Physicians reached a diagnosis by relying on clinical symptoms, serum thyroxine, TRAb, thyroid ultrasound and orbital computed tomography. Transcripts of RNA were the source for amplifying TCR beta CDR3 regions. HTBI primers were employed in first-round RT-PCR, then a second-round multiplex PCR followed. One entry per CDR3 protein, called by TCRdb with MiXCR from the multiplex PCR reads. The sample includes roughly 400,000 distinct CDR3 sequences, approximately 15% of them seen just once. This clonotype appeared a few times. Germline CDR1 is SNHLY and CDR2 is FYNNEI. The CDR3 totals 17 residues. The ends were cut back, 2 bases at V and 3 bases at J, with 16 bases in the middle.

The chain carries TRBV2 and TRBJ2-2; perhaps TRBD1 as D (6 bases). Sequences were obtained from peripheral blood. The TCR was taken from a woman aged 18-29 years with stable Graves' hyperthyroidism. The CDR3 loop reads CASSELWEQGYTGELFF. As DNA, the CDR3 is TGTGCCAGCAGTGAATTATGGGAACAGGGTTACACCGGGGAGCTGTTTTTT.